Presented here are 20 T cell receptor beta chains from one specimen sequenced in a study of shared clonotypes between healthy human individuals. CD45RO-negative cells were positively selected for CCR7, leaving out terminally differentiated effector memory CD45RA+ cells. The repertoire was sequenced with immunoSEQ multiplex PCR; TCRdb's copy has only in-frame clones and lacks some. The profile shows 2 million or so clones, around 96% of them singletons. Sequenced sample: naive CD8+ T cells sorted from blood. The receptor source for this set is a man aged 18 to 29 in good health.

The J gene is TRBJ1-5, the V gene TRBV10-2; the D is unclear. Trimming left V 2 bases short and J 1 base short, with 6 bases between. Germline V CDR1 and CDR2: WSHSY, SAAADI. CDR3 length equals 14 residues. The CDR3 here is CASSEQKSNQPQHF. The CDR3 DNA reads TGCGCCAGCAGTGAGCAGAAGAGCAATCAGCCCCAGCATTTT.

This chain joins TRBV2 and TRBJ1-4; no firm D call. The CDR3 contains 12 residues. Germline CDR1 reads SNHLY; CDR2 reads FYNNEI. The V end lost 3 bases, the J end lost 7 bases, and 6 bases lay between the germline ends. The CDR3 DNA sequence: TGTGCCAGCAGTGAGGAGAGTGAAAAACTGTTTTTT. It yields the protein CASSEESEKLFF.

CDR3 sequence reads: CASSDPALAFF. The CDR3 DNA sequence: TGTGCCAGCAGTGACCCGGCTCTAGCTTTCTTT. The chain employs TRBV2 and TRBJ1-1; D not resolved. This CDR3 contains 11 residues. Germline CDR1 is SNHLY and CDR2 is FYNNEI. The V and J ends lost 3 bases and 10 bases respectively, with 9 bases between them.

This rearrangement joins TRBV7-8 to TRBJ2-1; D is undetermined. CDR3 size: 14 residues. Germline values: CDR1 SGHVS, CDR2 FQNEAQ. Between the trimmed V and J ends, which lost 1 base and 8 bases, there was a span of 12 bases. The CDR3 protein is CASSLDSRLDEQFF. In DNA, the CDR3 is TGTGCCAGCAGCTTAGATTCGAGACTTGATGAGCAGTTCTTC. The variable domain in full, with the rest retrieved from reference TRBV7-8 and TRBJ2-1, is GAGVSQSPRYKVAKRGQDVALRCDPISGHVSLFWYQQALGQGPEFLTYFQNEAQLDKSGLPSDRFFAERPEGSVSTLKIQRTQQEDSAVYLCASSLDSRLDEQFFGPGTRLTVL.

The chain joins TRBV29-1 to TRBJ1-1; the D is unclear. The CDR3 is made up of 16 amino acids. Trimming stripped 6 bases from V and 0 bases from J, with 20 bases between. Germline CDR1 is SQVTM and CDR2 is ANQGSEA. The CDR3 coding sequence is TGCAGCGTCTCCAGCTCTACCCTAATCATGAACACTGAAGCTTTCTTT. It specifies CSVSSSTLIMNTEAFF.

The chain employs TRBV4-1 and TRBJ2-1, with 9 bases matching TRBD2. Germline V gene data show CDR1 as MGHRA and CDR2 as YSYEKL. The CDR3 is 15 residues long. V gave up 5 bases and J gave up 3 bases; unmatched junction bases: 5. CDR3 sequence: CASSDSGRVYNEQFF. The CDR3 coding sequence is TGCGCCAGCAGCGATAGCGGGAGAGTCTACAATGAGCAGTTCTTC.

The rearrangement uses TRBV4-2 and TRBJ1-2; 7 bases are a match to TRBD1. CDR1 is LGHNA, CDR2 YNFKEQ, per germline. V trimming: 0 bases; J trimming: 3 bases; junction bases outside the gene matches: 4. CDR3 length: 15 residues. The chain's CDR3 is CASSQDPRGDYGYTF. Here the CDR3 DNA reads TGTGCCAGCAGCCAAGATCCCAGGGGGGACTATGGCTACACCTTC.

This chain joins TRBV19 and TRBJ2-7; D ambiguous. The V and J ends lost 5 bases and 0 bases respectively, with 8 bases between them. The V gene's germline CDR1 is LNHDA and CDR2 SQIVND (reference sequence). The CDR3 is 13 residues long. The CDR3 here is CASSVGVSYEQYF. The DNA of the CDR3 is TGTGCCAGTAGTGTTGGGGTCTCCTACGAGCAGTACTTC.

The rearrangement links TRBV11-1 to TRBJ2-7, with a tentative D call TRBD2 (5 bases). The CDR3 loop spans 16 amino acids. In germline, CDR1 is SGHAT, CDR2 FQDESV (reference sequence). Trimming took off 5 bases at V and 2 bases at J, with 19 bases between the two ends. The CDR3 nucleotides are TGTGCCAGCAGCCCACGAGGGTTGGGCTCACCCTACGAGCAGTACTTC. The encoded protein is CASSPRGLGSPYEQYF.

As for this clone: An end of the junction differs from the germline gene, which may be a read error. The chain carries TRBV19 and TRBJ2-5; D is uncertain. Germline CDR1 LNHDA, CDR2 SQIVND (reference sequence). There are 15 residues in the CDR3. CDR3 region: CASSLEAYKGETQYF. The CDR3 DNA follows: TGTGCCAGTAGTTTAGAGGCCTACAAGGGAGAGACCCAGTACTTC.

The V and J genes are TRBV12-5 and TRBJ2-7; D perhaps matches TRBD2 (6 bases). The V and J ends lost 1 base and 6 bases respectively, with 10 bases between them. Germline V gives CDR1 LGHNT, CDR2 FRNRAP. The CDR3 covers 13 residues. CDR3 loop: CASGLAWDSEQYF. CDR3 sequence (DNA): TGTGCTAGTGGTTTGGCATGGGACTCCGAGCAGTACTTC.

This chain joins TRBV6-6 and TRBJ2-5, with unresolved D. Germline V lookup: CDR1 MNHNY, CDR2 SVGAGI (reference sequence). CDR3 size: 14 residues. V was clipped by 2 bases and J by 2 bases, with 9 bases between them. CDR3 sequence reads: CASSYLQHQETQYF. CDR3 nucleotides: TGTGCCAGCAGTTACCTGCAGCATCAAGAGACCCAGTACTTC.

This clone was detected only once. The chain combines TRBV28 with TRBJ1-5; D remains unclear. Germline V gives CDR1 MDHEN, CDR2 SYDVKM. This CDR3 region has 14 residues. The V end lost 3 bases, the J end lost 7 bases, and 13 bases lay between the germline ends. As DNA, the CDR3 is TGTGCCAGCAGTTTTAGAACCCTTGGACAGCCCCAGCATTTT. This sequence encodes CASSFRTLGQPQHF.

J is TRBJ2-5 and V is TRBV6-1; 8 bases are a match to TRBD2. Germline assignment: CDR1 MNHNS and CDR2 SASEGT. Trimming cost V 3 bases and J 4 bases; bases outside gene matches: 7. The CDR3 has 15 residues. CDR3 nucleotide sequence: TGTGCCAGCAGTGATATACCGGGACTAGGAGAGACCCAGTACTTC. Amino acids: CASSDIPGLGETQYF.

This rearrangement joins TRBV29-1 to TRBJ1-6; D call uncertain. V was shortened by 1 base and J by 6 bases, with 4 bases between the two germline ends. Germline V gene lookup returns CDR1 SQVTM and CDR2 ANQGSEA. This CDR3 is built from 12 residues. The CDR3 nucleotides read TGCAGCGTTGAAGCTACTAATTCACCCCTCCACTTT. This sequence encodes CSVEATNSPLHF.

The chain joins TRBV6-6 to TRBJ2-2; tentatively, D is TRBD1 (6 bases). This CDR3 comprises 16 residues. With 6 bases removed from V and 2 bases from J, the gap between germline ends came to 16 bases. Per germline, CDR1 MNHNY and CDR2 SVGAGI (reference sequence). The CDR3, as DNA: TGTGCCAGCAGGTCCTTCCGGGACACTAACACCGGGGAGCTGTTTTTT. Protein sequence: CASRSFRDTNTGELFF.

This chain connects TRBV6-5 to TRBJ2-5, with a possible D match to TRBD1 (5 bases). Germline V gene data show CDR1 as MNHEY and CDR2 as SVGAGI. Trimming stripped 6 bases from V and 1 base from J, with 12 bases between. The CDR3 covers 14 residues. As DNA, the CDR3 is TGTGCCAGCAGCACCAGGGATGCCCAAGAGACCCAGTACTTC. This translates into CASSTRDAQETQYF.

This clone has only a few counts. The same CDR3 also results from other DNA sequences found in this sample. The chain links TRBV5-1 to TRBJ2-7, with a tentative D call TRBD2 (6 bases). Trimming took 0 bases from V and 3 from J, leaving 7 bases between them. The CDR3 is 13 amino acids. Germline CDR1 reads SGHRS; CDR2 reads YFSETQ. The CDR3 spells CASSLDGSYEQYF. The CDR3 bases are TGCGCCAGCAGCTTGGACGGGAGCTACGAGCAGTACTTC.

The rearrangement links TRBV30 to TRBJ1-2; no definite D call. The germline gives CDR1 GTSNPN, CDR2 SVGIG (reference sequence). Trimming took off 5 bases at V and 5 bases at J, with 15 bases between the two ends. This CDR3 spans 13 amino acids. The CDR3 DNA sequence: TGTGCCTGGGAAGAGCACTTGAGGTATGGCTACACCTTC. It translates to CAWEEHLRYGYTF. Using reference TRBV30 and TRBJ1-2 for the parts outside the CDR3, the full variable domain is SQTIHQWPATLVQPVGSPLSLECTVEGTSNPNLYWYRQAAGRGLQLLFYSVGIGQISSEVPQNLSASRPQDRQFILSSKKLLLSDSGFYLCAWEEHLRYGYTFGSGTRLTVV.

CDR3 sequence: CASSLRATEAFF. As DNA, the CDR3 is TGCGCCAGCAGCTTGCGGGCGACTGAAGCTTTCTTT. This chain links TRBV5-1 with TRBJ1-1; D gene unclear. Germline loops: CDR1 SGHRS, CDR2 YFSETQ. Trimming took off 1 base at V and 5 bases at J, with 6 bases between the two ends. The CDR3 covers 12 residues.